The rows below give T cell receptor beta chains drawn from one sample of a study of cytomegalovirus exposure and HLA in healthy donors. The method was immunoSEQ multiplex PCR; TCRdb's version includes in-frame clones alone and lacks a portion of them. The data contain 150,000 to 200,000 clones, over 70% of them seen just once; the ten biggest clones take up around 7%. The sequenced sample was PBMCs. Receptors were obtained from a man between 25 and 39 years old in good health and CMV-seropositive. The CDR3 runs from the conserved cysteine through the conserved F or W. The order of the fields is CDR3 length, D gene, J gene, V gene, CDR3 DNA, CDR3 protein. The D gene is left open where the match is weak.

len: 18
d_gene: TRBD2
j_gene: TRBJ2-7
v_gene: TRBV4-2
CDR3nt: TGTGCCAGCAGCCAAGGGACTAGCGGGAGAGGGGTTACCTACGAGCAGTACTTC
CDR3aa: CASSQGTSGRGVTYEQYF

len: 15
d_gene: TRBD1
j_gene: TRBJ1-5
v_gene: TRBV5-1
CDR3nt: TGCGCCAGCAGCTTGGACGGGACAGGCAATCAGCCCCAGCATTTT
CDR3aa: CASSLDGTGNQPQHF

len: 12
d_gene: TRBD1
j_gene: TRBJ1-1
v_gene: TRBV29-1
CDR3nt: TGCAGGGTGGACAGGGCGAACACTGAAGCCTTCTTT
CDR3aa: CRVDRANTEAFF

len: 13
d_gene: TRBD1
j_gene: TRBJ1-2
v_gene: TRBV4-2
CDR3nt: TGTGCCAGCGGGGCGGGACAGGGAGGAGGCTACACCTTC
CDR3aa: CASGAGQGGGYTF

len: 14
d_gene: TRBD1
j_gene: TRBJ2-5
v_gene: TRBV11-2
CDR3nt: TGTGCCAGCAGCACAGGGACAGGGGAAGAGACCCAGTACTTC
CDR3aa: CASSTGTGEETQYF

len: 16
d_gene: TRBD1
j_gene: TRBJ1-5
v_gene: TRBV2
CDR3nt: TGTGCCAGCAGTGGTCTACAGGGGGTTCCCAATCAGCCCCAGCATTTT
CDR3aa: CASSGLQGVPNQPQHF

len: 14
d_gene: NA
j_gene: TRBJ1-1
v_gene: TRBV2
CDR3nt: TGTGCTACCAACTCCCAGGGATCGAACACTGAAGCTTTCTTT
CDR3aa: CATNSQGSNTEAFF

len: 17
d_gene: NA
j_gene: TRBJ1-1
v_gene: TRBV11-3
CDR3nt: TGTGCCAGCAGCTTAGAGCCGGCTTCGACAGAGAACACTGAAGCTTTCTTT
CDR3aa: CASSLEPASTENTEAFF

len: 16
d_gene: NA
j_gene: TRBJ1-5
v_gene: TRBV27
CDR3nt: TGTGCCAGCAGTTTCCGCGGGGGGCTTAGCAATCAGCCCCAGCATTTT
CDR3aa: CASSFRGGLSNQPQHF

len: 12
d_gene: NA
j_gene: TRBJ1-2
v_gene: TRBV5-4
CDR3nt: TGTGCCAGCAGCTTGAGTGGGCGCGGCTACACCTTC
CDR3aa: CASSLSGRGYTF

len: 15
d_gene: TRBD2
j_gene: TRBJ2-5
v_gene: TRBV6-6
CDR3nt: TGTGCCAGCAGTTCCACCCTCGGGGGGCAAGAGACCCAGTACTTC
CDR3aa: CASSSTLGGQETQYF